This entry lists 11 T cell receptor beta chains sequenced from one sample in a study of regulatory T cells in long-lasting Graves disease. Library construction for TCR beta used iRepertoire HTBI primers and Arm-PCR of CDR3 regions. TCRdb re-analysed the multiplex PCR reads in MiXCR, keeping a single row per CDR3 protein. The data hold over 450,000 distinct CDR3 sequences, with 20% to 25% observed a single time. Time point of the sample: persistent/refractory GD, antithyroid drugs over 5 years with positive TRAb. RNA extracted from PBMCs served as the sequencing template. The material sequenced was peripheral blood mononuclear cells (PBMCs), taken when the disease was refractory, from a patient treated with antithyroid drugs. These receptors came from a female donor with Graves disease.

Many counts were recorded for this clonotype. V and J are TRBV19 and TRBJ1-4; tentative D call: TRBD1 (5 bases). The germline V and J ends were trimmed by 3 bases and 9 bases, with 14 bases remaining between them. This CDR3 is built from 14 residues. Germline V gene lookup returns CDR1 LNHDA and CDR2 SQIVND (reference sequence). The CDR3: CASSIGSEGQKLFF. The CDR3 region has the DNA TGTGCCAGTAGTATCGGGTCTGAGGGGCAAAAACTGTTTTTT.

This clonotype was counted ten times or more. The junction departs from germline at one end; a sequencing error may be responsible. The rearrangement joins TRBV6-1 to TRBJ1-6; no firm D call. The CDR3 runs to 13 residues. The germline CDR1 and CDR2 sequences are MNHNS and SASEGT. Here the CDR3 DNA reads TGTGCCAGCAGAGAAGACGAGGACTCACCCCTCCACTTT. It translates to CASREDEDSPLHF.

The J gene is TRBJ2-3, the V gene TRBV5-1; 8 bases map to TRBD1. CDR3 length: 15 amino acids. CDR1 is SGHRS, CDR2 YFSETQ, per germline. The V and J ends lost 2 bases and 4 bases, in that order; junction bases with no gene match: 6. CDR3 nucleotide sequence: TGCGCCAGCAGCTTTGACAGGGGAGACTCAGATACGCAGTATTTT. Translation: CASSFDRGDSDTQYF.

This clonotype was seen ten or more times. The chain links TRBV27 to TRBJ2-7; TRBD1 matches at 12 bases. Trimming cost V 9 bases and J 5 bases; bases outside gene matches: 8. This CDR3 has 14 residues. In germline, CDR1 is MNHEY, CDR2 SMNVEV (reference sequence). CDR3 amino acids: CASTSGTGGHEQYF. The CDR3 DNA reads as TGTGCCAGTACCTCCGGGACAGGGGGCCACGAGCAGTACTTC.

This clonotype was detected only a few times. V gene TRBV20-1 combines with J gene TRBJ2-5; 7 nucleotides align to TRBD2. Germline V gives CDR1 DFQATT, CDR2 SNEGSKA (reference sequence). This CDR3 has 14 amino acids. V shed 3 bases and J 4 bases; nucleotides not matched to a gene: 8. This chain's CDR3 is CSASNGAGVETQYF. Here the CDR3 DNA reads TGCAGTGCTAGTAACGGGGCGGGGGTAGAGACCCAGTACTTC.

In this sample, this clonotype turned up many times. The CDR3 sequence is CASSLTRGDEAFF. CDR3 sequence (DNA): TGTGCCAGCAGCTTAACGAGGGGAGACGAAGCTTTCTTT. The V and J genes are TRBV7-3 and TRBJ1-1; D perhaps matches TRBD1 (5 bases). Germline V gene lookup returns CDR1 SGHTA and CDR2 FQGTGA. The length of the CDR3 is 13 residues. V was clipped by 0 bases and J by 8 bases, with 10 bases between them.

The CDR3 sequence is CASSVGPEETQYF. The CDR3 DNA follows: TGTGCCAGCAGCGTAGGACCCGAAGAGACCCAGTACTTC. The chain combines TRBV9 with TRBJ2-5; D call uncertain. This CDR3 spans 13 amino acids. CDR1 and CDR2 from the germline V gene are SGDLS and YYNGEE. V dropped 0 bases and J dropped 3 bases, with 6 bases sitting between them.

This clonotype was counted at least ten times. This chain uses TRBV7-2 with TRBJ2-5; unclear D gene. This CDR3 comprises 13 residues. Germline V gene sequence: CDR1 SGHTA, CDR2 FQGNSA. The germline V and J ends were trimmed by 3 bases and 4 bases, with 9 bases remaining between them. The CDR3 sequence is CASSFGLLETQYF. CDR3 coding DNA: TGTGCCAGCAGCTTTGGTCTCTTAGAGACCCAGTACTTC.

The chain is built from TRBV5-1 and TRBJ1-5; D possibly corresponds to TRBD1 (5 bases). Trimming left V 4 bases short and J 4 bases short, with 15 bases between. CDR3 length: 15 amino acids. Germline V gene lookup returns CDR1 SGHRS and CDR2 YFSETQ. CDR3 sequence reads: CASSPGPLGNQPQHF. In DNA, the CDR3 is TGCGCCAGCAGCCCGGGGCCCCTCGGAAATCAGCCCCAGCATTTT.

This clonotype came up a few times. CDR3 in amino acids: CASSPRLAGSYEQYF. CDR3 DNA: TGTGCCAGCAGCCCAAGACTAGCGGGTTCCTACGAGCAGTACTTC. V usage is TRBV7-2 and J usage is TRBJ2-7, with TRBD2 matching 10 bases. The trim removed 5 bases at V and 1 base at J, leaving 5 bases unmatched. CDR1 and CDR2 (germline): SGHTA, FQGNSA. The CDR3 loop spans 15 amino acids.

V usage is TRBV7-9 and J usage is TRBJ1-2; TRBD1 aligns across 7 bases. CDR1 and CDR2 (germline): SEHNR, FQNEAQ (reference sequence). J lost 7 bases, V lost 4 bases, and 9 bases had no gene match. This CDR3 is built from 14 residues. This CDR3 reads CASSSTGASGGYTF. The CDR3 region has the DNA TGTGCCAGCAGCTCCACAGGGGCGAGCGGTGGCTACACCTTC.